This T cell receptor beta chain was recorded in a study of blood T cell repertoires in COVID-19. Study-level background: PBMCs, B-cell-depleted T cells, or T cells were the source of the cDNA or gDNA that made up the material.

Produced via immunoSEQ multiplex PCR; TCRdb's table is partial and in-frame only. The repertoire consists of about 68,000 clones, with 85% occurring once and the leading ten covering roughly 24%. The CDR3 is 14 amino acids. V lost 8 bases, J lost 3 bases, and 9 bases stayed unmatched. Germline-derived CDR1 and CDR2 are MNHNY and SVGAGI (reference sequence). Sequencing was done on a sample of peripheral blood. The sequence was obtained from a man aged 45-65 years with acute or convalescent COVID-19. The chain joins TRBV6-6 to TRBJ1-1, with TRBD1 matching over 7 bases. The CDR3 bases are TGTGCCAGCGGATATACAGGGGATCACACTGAAGCTTTCTTT. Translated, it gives CASGYTGDHTEAFF.